This passage covers 25 T cell receptor beta chains from one sample sequenced in a study of a mutant IDH1 vaccine in newly diagnosed glioma. Profiling relied on immunoSEQ multiplex PCR, and the TCRdb table lists in-frame clones only, not all of them. The sample has about 54,000 clones; roughly 80% are singletons. Time point defined: baseline, week 1 (first vaccination visit). Indicated treatment: pre-vaccination baseline after standard-of-care therapy. The input for sequencing was PBMCs, taken from a glioma patient treated with radiotherapy, temozolomide or both. These receptors were collected from a man younger than 35 with glioma.

The chain has TRBV2 and TRBJ2-2; D call uncertain. The length of the CDR3 is 12 residues. Germline CDR1 and CDR2: SNHLY and FYNNEI. The germline V and J ends were trimmed by 6 bases and 4 bases, with 6 bases remaining between them. The CDR3 protein is CASRTFTGELFF. CDR3 sequence (DNA): TGTGCCAGCAGGACGTTCACCGGGGAGCTGTTTTTT.

About this clone itself: The same CDR3 can be traced to other DNA sequences in this sample. V usage is TRBV18 and J usage is TRBJ2-7; unclear D gene. This CDR3 has 12 amino acids. V lost 2 bases and J lost 4, with 6 bases in between. Germline V CDR1 and CDR2: KGHSH, LQKENI. CDR3 residues: CASSPNGYEQYF. CDR3 in DNA: TGTGCCAGCTCACCAAATGGGTACGAGCAGTACTTC.

The chain employs TRBV6-5 and TRBJ2-7; D unresolved. The V end lost 1 base, the J end lost 5 bases, and 3 bases lay between the germline ends. This CDR3 is built from 11 residues. The germline CDR1 and CDR2 sequences are MNHEY and SVGAGI. CDR3 in amino acids: CASSYWHEQYF. As DNA, the CDR3 is TGTGCCAGCAGTTACTGGCACGAGCAGTACTTC.

The chain links TRBV29-1 to TRBJ2-7, with 9 bases identical to TRBD1. J lost 1 base, V lost 7 bases, and 2 bases had no gene match. Per the germline V gene, CDR1 is SQVTM and CDR2 is ANQGSEA. The CDR3 has 12 amino acids. The CDR3 DNA reads as TGCAGCGCGGGACAGGGATCCTACGAGCAGTACTTC. Translation gives CSAGQGSYEQYF.

V usage is TRBV30 and J usage is TRBJ2-7; 7 positions agree with TRBD1. This CDR3 comprises 16 residues. Germline values: CDR1 GTSNPN, CDR2 SVGIG (reference sequence). The J segment lost 4 bases and the V segment lost 0 bases, leaving 12 bases of the junction unmatched. The CDR3 bases are TGTGCCTGGAGTGTGCCAGGGGGACCGTTTCGGTACGAGCAGTACTTC. Its protein is CAWSVPGGPFRYEQYF.

The chain uses TRBV25-1 and TRBJ1-1; maybe TRBD1 (6 bases). Germline-derived CDR1 and CDR2 are MGHDK and SYGVNS. There are 14 residues in the CDR3. V lost 8 bases, J lost 4 bases, and 17 bases lay in between. In nucleotides, the CDR3 is TGTGCCAGCTCCTGGGACATCCGAGGCACTGAAGCTTTCTTT. Encoded protein: CASSWDIRGTEAFF.

The chain is built from TRBV30 and TRBJ1-1; TRBD1 matches 11 bases. CDR1 is GTSNPN and CDR2 is SVGIG in the germline V gene (reference sequence). The CDR3 length is 14 residues. The V and J ends lost 3 bases and 4 bases, in that order; junction bases with no gene match: 4. The CDR3 loop reads CAWSGTGGTTEAFF. The DNA for the CDR3 is TGTGCCTGGAGCGGGACAGGGGGGACCACTGAAGCTTTCTTT. Combining the CDR3 with reference TRBV30 and TRBJ1-1 gives the whole variable domain SQTIHQWPATLVQPVGSPLSLECTVEGTSNPNLYWYRQAAGRGLQLLFYSVGIGQISSEVPQNLSASRPQDRQFILSSKKLLLSDSGFYLCAWSGTGGTTEAFFGQGTRLTVV.

The gene calls are TRBV7-8 and TRBJ2-7; D gene unclear. Trimming shortened V by 4 bases and J by 6 bases, and 22 bases separated the two germline ends. CDR3 length: 16 amino acids. The germline V gene has CDR1 SGHVS and CDR2 FQNEAQ. The CDR3 DNA reads TGTGCCAGCAGCTCTAGAGACTCCTCGTCCGGCTTCGAGCAGTACTTC. As protein: CASSSRDSSSGFEQYF. Filled out from reference TRBV7-8 and TRBJ2-7, the complete variable domain reads GAGVSQSPRYKVAKRGQDVALRCDPISGHVSLFWYQQALGQGPEFLTYFQNEAQLDKSGLPSDRFFAERPEGSVSTLKIQRTQQEDSAVYLCASSSRDSSSGFEQYFGPGTRLTVT.

The genes are TRBV27 and TRBJ2-1; 8 nucleotides agree with TRBD2. V lost 6 bases to trimming and J lost 7 bases; unmatched junction nucleotides: 11. Germline CDR1 MNHEY, CDR2 SMNVEV (reference sequence). The CDR3 is 15 amino acids. The DNA for the CDR3 is TGTGCCAGCAGAGCGGGAGTAGCGGGATTAAATGAGCAGTTCTTC. Protein sequence: CASRAGVAGLNEQFF.

The chain employs TRBV6-1 and TRBJ1-3; D not certain. The V gene's germline CDR1 is MNHNS and CDR2 SASEGT. This CDR3 region has 15 residues. Trimming pared 0 bases from V and 0 bases from J, leaving 6 bases between. The CDR3 spells CASSEAPRSGNTIYF. The CDR3 region has the DNA TGTGCCAGCAGTGAAGCTCCCCGCTCTGGAAACACCATATATTTT.

In its sample, this clone was seen a few times. The chain employs TRBV29-1 and TRBJ2-2; TRBD2 agrees at 10 bases. The CDR3 length is 15 residues. The germline CDR1 and CDR2 sequences are SQVTM and ANQGSEA. V gave up 6 bases and J gave up 2 bases; unmatched junction bases: 6. CDR3 residues: CSVGWTSGNTGELFF. The CDR3 nucleotides are TGCAGCGTCGGCTGGACTAGCGGAAACACCGGGGAGCTGTTTTTT.

The sample holds one count of this clone. The chain is built from TRBV5-5 and TRBJ2-3; 11 nucleotides agree with TRBD2. The V gene's germline CDR1 is SGHKS and CDR2 YYEKEE (reference sequence). V shed 4 bases and J 2 bases; nucleotides not matched to a gene: 3. CDR3 length: 15 amino acids. The CDR3 region has the DNA TGTGCCAGCAGCCCACTAGCGGGAGTCACAGATACGCAGTATTTT. Residues: CASSPLAGVTDTQYF.

The chain is built from TRBV29-1 and TRBJ2-1, with 10 bases lining up with TRBD2. Trimming took 6 bases from V and 9 from J; bases not matched to a gene: 14. Germline CDR1 SQVTM, CDR2 ANQGSEA. CDR3 size: 15 residues. CDR3 nucleotides: TGCAGCGTCGTTCGACTAGCGGGTTTAAAGAGTGAGCAGTTCTTC. It encodes CSVVRLAGLKSEQFF.

V gene TRBV7-9 combines with J gene TRBJ2-3, with D maybe TRBD2 (6 bases). Germline V gives CDR1 SEHNR, CDR2 FQNEAQ (reference sequence). The ends were cut back, 5 bases at V and 0 bases at J, with 12 bases in the middle. The CDR3 sequence is 15 residues long. CDR3 sequence (DNA): TGTGCCAGCAGCGGAACCGGGACTAGCACAGATACGCAGTATTTT. It encodes CASSGTGTSTDTQYF.

The rearrangement uses TRBV15 and TRBJ1-5; 7 nucleotides agree with TRBD1. Looked up from germline, CDR1 is LNHNV and CDR2 is YYDKDF (reference sequence). J gave up 2 bases and V 0 bases, and 1 base lay outside the gene matches. The CDR3 is 15 amino acids. CDR3 in DNA: TGTGCCACCAGCAGAGATGGGACAGGCAATCAGCCCCAGCATTTT. Translating it yields CATSRDGTGNQPQHF.

V and J are TRBV30 and TRBJ1-2; unclear D gene. V was pared by 1 base and J by 2 bases, with 11 bases between. CDR3 size: 14 residues. Looked up from germline, CDR1 is GTSNPN and CDR2 is SVGIG (reference sequence). The CDR3 DNA sequence: TGTGCCTGGAGTGATCCAGTCGGAAACTATGGCTACACCTTC. This codes for CAWSDPVGNYGYTF.

V is TRBV4-1 and J is TRBJ1-6, with unresolved D. The germline V gene has CDR1 MGHRA and CDR2 YSYEKL. V was trimmed by 1 base and J by 0 bases, leaving 22 bases between them. This CDR3 is 21 amino acids long. The CDR3 is CASSQAWGGRVESSYNSPLHF. As DNA, the CDR3 is TGCGCCAGCAGCCAAGCGTGGGGAGGGAGAGTGGAGAGCTCCTATAATTCACCCCTCCACTTT.

The chain is built from TRBV27 and TRBJ2-1, with 10 bases fitting TRBD2. V was pared by 3 bases and J by 6 bases, with 8 bases of the junction left unmatched. Germline-derived CDR1 and CDR2 are MNHEY and SMNVEV (reference sequence). This CDR3 comprises 16 residues. As DNA, the CDR3 is TGTGCCAGCAGTTTTCGGGGACTAGCGAGTTCCAATGAGCAGTTCTTC. As protein: CASSFRGLASSNEQFF.

This chain links TRBV28 with TRBJ1-5; TRBD1 aligns across 9 bases. V shed 4 bases and J 4 bases; nucleotides not matched to a gene: 5. This CDR3 region has 15 residues. Germline V CDR1 and CDR2: MDHEN, SYDVKM. CDR3 sequence: CASSWTGARNQPQHF. The CDR3 DNA reads TGTGCCAGCAGTTGGACAGGGGCCAGGAATCAGCCCCAGCATTTT.

This clone was picked up a small number of times. J is TRBJ1-2 and V is TRBV27, with D perhaps matching TRBD1 (5 bases). V lost 8 bases to trimming and J lost 7 bases, with 14 bases between them. Germline V gives CDR1 MNHEY, CDR2 SMNVEV (reference sequence). This CDR3 has 12 amino acids. This CDR3 is CASQGVLGGYTF. The CDR3 DNA follows: TGTGCCAGCCAAGGGGTCTTGGGTGGCTACACCTTC.

The rearrangement links TRBV5-1 to TRBJ2-5, with 7 bases fitting TRBD2. Germline trimming cut 0 bases from V and 4 bases from J; bases unmatched to any gene: 3. The CDR3 extends over 14 amino acids. Germline CDR1 is SGHRS and CDR2 is YFSETQ. The CDR3 coding sequence is TGCGCCAGCAGCTTGGCGGGGGGTTCAGAGACCCAGTACTTC. It codes for CASSLAGGSETQYF.

The V call is TRBV6-1, the J call TRBJ2-7; D is unclear. The V and J ends lost 10 bases and 6 bases respectively, with 16 bases between them. The length of the CDR3 is 12 residues. The germline V gene has CDR1 MNHNS and CDR2 SASEGT. The CDR3 reads CATGDSSLEQYF. In DNA, the CDR3 is TGTGCCACAGGCGACTCCTCTCTCGAGCAGTACTTC.

The chain is built from TRBV6-5 and TRBJ1-5; maybe TRBD1 (6 bases). The CDR3 contains 15 residues. V was pared by 0 bases and J by 11 bases, with 17 bases between. The germline V gene has CDR1 MNHEY and CDR2 SVGAGI. The chain's CDR3 is CASSYSTAYRGAQHF. The CDR3, as DNA: TGTGCCAGCAGTTACTCTACAGCCTATAGGGGGGCCCAGCATTTT.

J is TRBJ1-2 and V is TRBV6-5, with D possibly TRBD1 on 5 matching bases. Looked up from germline, CDR1 is MNHEY and CDR2 is SVGAGI. The CDR3 has 14 residues. V shed 0 bases and J shed 8 bases, with 13 bases lying between them. The CDR3, as DNA: TGTGCCAGCAGTTACTCCGCAGGGAAGGTGGGCTACACCTTC. Protein: CASSYSAGKVGYTF.

This clone was counted a few times. For the CDR3, the DNA is TGTGCCATCAGTATGGGACCTGAAGCTGAAGCTTTCTTT. It translates to CAISMGPEAEAFF. This chain joins TRBV10-3 and TRBJ1-1; the D gene is possibly TRBD1 (5 bases). V was pared by 5 bases and J by 6 bases, with 13 bases between. This CDR3 contains 13 residues. CDR1 is ENHRY and CDR2 is SYGVKD in the germline V gene.